This T cell receptor beta chain was obtained from a study of beta chain features in type 1 diabetes. Whole-study results and caveats: Sampled from patients, naive, central memory and Treg TCRB repertoires appeared more similar than those sampled from healthy donors. A moderate, significant TCRB CDR3 shortening appeared in type 1 diabetes across four CD4+ subsets. cDNA sequencing could over-represent cells with high TCR expression.

Of the isolated RNA, all was reverse transcribed, and so the sequenced material was expressed TCRB transcripts. Using immunoSEQ multiplex PCR, the repertoire was profiled, and TCRdb retains in-frame clones only, with some absent. Found here are 250,000 to 300,000 clones, around 22% of them singletons; the top ten hold 0.012%. Blood was drawn once from each donor into heparinised tubes. The draws averaged roughly 120 mL. In regard to this clone: Its specificity is not known.

CDR1 LNHDA and CDR2 SQIVND come from the germline V gene (reference sequence). CDR3 length equals 11 residues. The germline V and J ends were trimmed by 7 bases and 6 bases, with 8 bases remaining between them. The TCR was taken from a woman aged 25 to 39 with type 1 diabetes. The sample taken for sequencing was naive CD4+ T cells from blood. The rearrangement uses TRBV19 and TRBJ2-3; possible D gene TRBD1, 7 bases. For the CDR3, the DNA is TGTGCCAGTACAGGGGGGGATACGCAGTATTTT. Translation gives CASTGGDTQYF.